The 21 T cell receptor beta chains below all came from one sample that was sequenced in a study of T cells expressing NK-cell markers. TCRdb re-called the 5' RACE reads and shows each CDR3 protein once, DNA omitted. This table holds 300,000 to 500,000 distinct CDR3 sequences. The sequenced material came from blood T cells: a sorted CD56 or NKG2C T cell subset, CD4+ or CD8+ T cells, or bulk PBMC T cells (not recorded which). The receptors were sampled from a woman in her forties or fifties in good health.

The chain is built from TRBV27 and TRBJ2-7; TCRdb reports TRBD2, a call that lacks DNA to check it against. Germline V gene sequence: CDR1 MNHEY, CDR2 SMNVEV (reference sequence). This CDR3 spans 17 amino acids. This CDR3 is CASSRAPTSSSGFEQYF.

This chain joins TRBV12-3 or TRBV12-4 and TRBJ2-5; there is no DNA to check the TCRdb D call of TRBD1. This CDR3 spans 13 amino acids. CDR3 in amino acids: CASGTMRLETQYF.

The J gene is TRBJ2-2, the V gene TRBV24-1; TCRdb names TRBD1, which stays unverified in the absence of DNA. CDR3 length: 16 residues. Germline lookup yields CDR1 KGHDR and CDR2 SFDVKD. The CDR3 spells CATSDPTGGRTGELFF.

V and J are TRBV7-8 and TRBJ2-3; the D call from TCRdb, TRBD1, cannot be confirmed without DNA. The CDR3 consists of 16 residues. The germline gives CDR1 SGHVS, CDR2 FQNEAQ. Here the CDR3 reads CASSFGPRGRVDTQYF.

The chain employs TRBV12-3 or TRBV12-4 and TRBJ1-2. There are 16 residues in the CDR3. The CDR3 region is CASAKTESSANYGYTF.

The chain is built from TRBV4-1 and TRBJ1-5; TCRdb names TRBD1, which stays unverified in the absence of DNA. There are 17 residues in the CDR3. Per germline, CDR1 MGHRA and CDR2 YSYEKL. CDR3 in amino acids: CASSQPEGQGADQPQHF.

The chain joins TRBV7-2 to TRBJ2-1. The CDR3 spans 17 residues. Germline CDR1 SGHTA, CDR2 FQGNSA. The CDR3 loop reads CASRSRRLRPTYNEQFF.

J is TRBJ2-3 and V is TRBV20-1; TCRdb lists TRBD2, though no DNA is available to test this call. Per germline, CDR1 DFQATT and CDR2 SNEGSKA (reference sequence). CDR3 length: 14 amino acids. CDR3 residues: CSARTSGALDTQYF.

V and J are TRBV12-3 or TRBV12-4 and TRBJ2-1. CDR3 length: 11 residues. The CDR3 loop reads CASTSGIEQFF.

The chain carries TRBV3-1 and TRBJ2-7; checking the TCRdb D call of TRBD1 is not possible without DNA. This CDR3 region has 14 residues. In germline, CDR1 is LGHDT, CDR2 YNNKEL (reference sequence). CDR3 sequence reads: CASSQDNRGGEQYF.

V usage is TRBV6-1 and J usage is TRBJ2-1; TCRdb outputs TRBD2, but without DNA this stays unchecked. Germline lookup yields CDR1 MNHNS and CDR2 SASEGT. This CDR3 comprises 17 residues. The CDR3 spells CASSEKEGGGVINEQFF.

The gene calls are TRBV10-3 and TRBJ1-2; TCRdb returns TRBD1, unconfirmable since there is no DNA. Germline loops: CDR1 ENHRY, CDR2 SYGVKD. The CDR3 sequence is 16 residues long. CDR3 loop: CAISDVGTGEGNGYTF.

V usage is TRBV12-3 or TRBV12-4 and J usage is TRBJ2-4; TCRdb names TRBD1, which stays unverified in the absence of DNA. The CDR3 totals 14 residues. The chain's CDR3 is CASSPGTIENIQYF.

This chain links TRBV12-3 or TRBV12-4 with TRBJ2-3. The CDR3 is 12 amino acids. The CDR3 loop reads CASRLDRDTQYF.

The rearrangement uses TRBV7-9 and TRBJ2-5; absent DNA, TCRdb's TRBD1 call cannot be checked. The CDR3 runs 15 residues. Germline assignment: CDR1 SEHNR and CDR2 FQNEAQ (reference sequence). The CDR3 protein is CASSPPGVPQETQYF.

V gene TRBV2 combines with J gene TRBJ2-3; TCRdb's D call of TRBD1 is untestable without DNA. From germline, CDR1 is SNHLY and CDR2 FYNNEI. The CDR3 consists of 12 residues. The CDR3: CASTPRADTQYF.

The chain recombines TRBV29-1 with TRBJ1-1; TCRdb designates TRBD1, a call that cannot be tested without DNA. Germline CDR1 SQVTM, CDR2 ANQGSEA. This CDR3 contains 12 residues. Here the CDR3 reads CSEGTNDIEAFF.

The rearrangement links TRBV5-1 to TRBJ1-2; lacking DNA, the TRBD1 call made by TCRdb goes unchecked. Germline V CDR1 and CDR2: SGHRS, YFSETQ. The CDR3 covers 14 residues. This chain's CDR3 is CASSATGGAYGYTF. Combining the CDR3 with reference TRBV5-1 and TRBJ1-2 gives the whole variable domain KAGVTQTPRYLIKTRGQQVTLSCSPISGHRSVSWYQQTPGQGLQFLFEYFSETQRNKGNFPGRFSGRQFSNSRSEMNVSTLELGDSALYLCASSATGGAYGYTFGSGTRLTVV.

This rearrangement joins TRBV24-1 to TRBJ2-5; TCRdb calls TRBD1, which cannot be checked without DNA. CDR1 and CDR2 from the germline V gene are KGHDR and SFDVKD. The CDR3 has 14 amino acids. The CDR3 region is CATSDFGNGETQYF.

J is TRBJ2-1 and V is TRBV13; TCRdb's assignment of TRBD2 cannot be checked, as there is no DNA. The CDR3 contains 15 residues. Per germline, CDR1 PRHDT and CDR2 FYEKMQ (reference sequence). CDR3 loop: CASCFTSGRKSEQFF.

The rearrangement links TRBV24-1 to TRBJ1-2; absent DNA, TCRdb's TRBD1 call cannot be checked. The germline CDR1 and CDR2 sequences are KGHDR and SFDVKD. The length of the CDR3 is 14 residues. The CDR3 loop reads CATSDRDRDYGYTF.